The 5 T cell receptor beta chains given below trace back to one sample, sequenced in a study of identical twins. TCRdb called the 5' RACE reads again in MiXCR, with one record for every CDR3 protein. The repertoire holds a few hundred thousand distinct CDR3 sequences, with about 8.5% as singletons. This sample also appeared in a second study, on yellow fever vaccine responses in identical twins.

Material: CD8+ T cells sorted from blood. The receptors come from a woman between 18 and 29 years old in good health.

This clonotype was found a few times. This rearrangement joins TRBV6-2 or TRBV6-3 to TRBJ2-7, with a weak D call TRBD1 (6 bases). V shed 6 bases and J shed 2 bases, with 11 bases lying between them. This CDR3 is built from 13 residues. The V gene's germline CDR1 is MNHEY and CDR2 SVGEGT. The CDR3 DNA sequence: TGTGCCAGCAGCGAAACAGGGCCCTACGAGCAGTACTTC. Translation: CASSETGPYEQYF.

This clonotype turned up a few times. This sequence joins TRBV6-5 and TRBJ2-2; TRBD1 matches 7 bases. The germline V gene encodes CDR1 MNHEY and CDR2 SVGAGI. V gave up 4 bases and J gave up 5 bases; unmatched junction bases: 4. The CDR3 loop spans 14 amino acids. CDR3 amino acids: CASSWGQLTGELFF. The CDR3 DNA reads TGTGCCAGCAGTTGGGGACAGCTTACCGGGGAGCTGTTTTTT.

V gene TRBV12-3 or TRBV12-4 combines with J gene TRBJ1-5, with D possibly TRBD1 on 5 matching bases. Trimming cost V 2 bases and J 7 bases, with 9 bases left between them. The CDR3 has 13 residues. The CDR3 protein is CASSLRDRQPQHF. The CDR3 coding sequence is TGTGCCAGCAGTTTAAGGGACCGGCAGCCCCAGCATTTT.

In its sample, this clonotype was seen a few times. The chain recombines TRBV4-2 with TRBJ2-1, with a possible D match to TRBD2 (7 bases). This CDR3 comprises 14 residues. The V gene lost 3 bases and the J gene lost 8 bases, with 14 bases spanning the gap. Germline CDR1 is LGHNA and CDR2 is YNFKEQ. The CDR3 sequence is CASSQLSGGHEQFF. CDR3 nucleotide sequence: TGTGCCAGCAGCCAGCTCTCGGGGGGCCATGAGCAGTTCTTC.

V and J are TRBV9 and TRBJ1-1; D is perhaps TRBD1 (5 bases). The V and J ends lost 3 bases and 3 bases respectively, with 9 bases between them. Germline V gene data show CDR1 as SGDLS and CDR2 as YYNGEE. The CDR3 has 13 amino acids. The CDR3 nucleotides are TGTGCCAGCAGCGCCCAGGGTTACACTGAAGCTTTCTTT. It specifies CASSAQGYTEAFF.